A selection of T cell receptor beta chains follows, all from one sample in a study of blood T cell repertoires in COVID-19. Data came from immunoSEQ multiplex PCR; TCRdb stores just in-frame clones and leaves some out. This table holds fewer than 500,000 clones, around 89% found once. Sequenced input: peripheral blood. These receptors were collected from a woman under 40 with acute or convalescent COVID-19. Each CDR3 is given with its conserved first and last residue. The order of the fields is V gene, CDR3 protein.

TRBV4-2 CASSQDGDLSEKLFF
TRBV6-5 CASSYLGQGYNEQFF
TRBV29-1 CSVEDRDRPYEQYF
TRBV2 CASSESTGNYGYTF
TRBV27 CASSSLGDLEAYGYTF
TRBV11-2 CASSPLSGGALNEQFF
TRBV5-1 CASSPGVSNSPLHF
TRBV3-1/TRBV3-2 CANSGLAGGPGNEQFF
TRBV7-3 CASSLSGLGEQFF
TRBV11-2 CASSSPLVPPRNIQYF
TRBV6-5 CASNRVDEQYF
TRBV5-1 CASSLALAGGLETQYF
TRBV5-5 CASSPALGGPTGELFF
TRBV6-1 CASSETGNAYEQYF
TRBV6-5 CASSRDRDRYNEQFF
TRBV30 CAWSAGEDIQYF
TRBV19 CASSIHLGQGAYEQYF
TRBV2 CASKVGIIVSGANVLTF
TRBV5-5 CASTRTSGQETQYF
TRBV7-3 CASSRTGGVNEQFF
TRBV10-2 CASSEFRGQGFNEQFF
TRBV9 CASSVTPGTNEKLFF
TRBV11-2 CASMGVAGELFF
TRBV7-3 CASSTWDRGGTGELFF
TRBV19 CASTTGFTEAFF
TRBV27 CASSPSGTSSGANVLTF
TRBV6-5 CASNQRAMNGYTF
TRBV6-5 CASRVQGFLFF